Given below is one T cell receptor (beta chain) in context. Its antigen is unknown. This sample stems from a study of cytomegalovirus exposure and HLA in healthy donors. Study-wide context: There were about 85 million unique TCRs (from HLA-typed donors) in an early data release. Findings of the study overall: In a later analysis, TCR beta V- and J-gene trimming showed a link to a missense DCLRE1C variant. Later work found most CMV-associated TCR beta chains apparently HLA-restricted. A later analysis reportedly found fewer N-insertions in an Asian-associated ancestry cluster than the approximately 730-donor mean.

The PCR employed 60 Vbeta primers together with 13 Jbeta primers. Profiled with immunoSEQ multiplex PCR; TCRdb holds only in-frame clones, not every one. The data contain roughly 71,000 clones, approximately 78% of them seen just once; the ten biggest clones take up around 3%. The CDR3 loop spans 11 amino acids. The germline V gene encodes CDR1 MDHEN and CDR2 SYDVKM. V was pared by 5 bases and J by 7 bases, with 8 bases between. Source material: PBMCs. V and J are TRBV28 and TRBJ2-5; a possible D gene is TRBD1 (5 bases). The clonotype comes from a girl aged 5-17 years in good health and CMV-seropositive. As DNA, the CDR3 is TGTGCCAGCAGTCCAAGGGGGACCCAGTACTTC. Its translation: CASSPRGTQYF.